This TCR beta chain was found in a study of a mutant IDH1 vaccine in newly diagnosed glioma. Looking at the study overall: Earlier care involved radiotherapy, temozolomide, or both, and the majority received both. Findings and caveats of the study: It was more than 80% of patients that developed vaccine-induced immune responses.

CDR3 length equals 13 residues. Germline V gives CDR1 SGHTA, CDR2 FQGTGA. V was trimmed by 1 base and J by 1 base, leaving 4 bases between them. Worth noting for this clone: Its antigen is still unknown.

Clones were read by immunoSEQ multiplex PCR, and TCRdb kept only the in-frame ones, dropping some. The sample has approximately 84,000 clones, more than 80% seen once. Regarding time point: week 47, end of study. Vaccination used 300 ug of mutant IDH1 20-mer peptide per dose, with topical imiquimod. Patients, over weeks 1, 3, 5, 7, 11, 15, 19 and 23, received a total of eight vaccinations. The donors' diagnosis was new WHO grade 3 or 4 astrocytoma that was IDH1-mutant and ATRX-lost. V and J are TRBV7-3 and TRBJ2-5, with D hard to call. This TCR came from a man in his forties with glioma. The input for sequencing was PBMCs, taken from a glioma patient whose treatment included an IDH1 peptide vaccine. CDR3 nucleotide sequence: TGTGCCAGCAGCTTAAAACCCCAAGAGACCCAGTACTTC. Translating it yields CASSLKPQETQYF.